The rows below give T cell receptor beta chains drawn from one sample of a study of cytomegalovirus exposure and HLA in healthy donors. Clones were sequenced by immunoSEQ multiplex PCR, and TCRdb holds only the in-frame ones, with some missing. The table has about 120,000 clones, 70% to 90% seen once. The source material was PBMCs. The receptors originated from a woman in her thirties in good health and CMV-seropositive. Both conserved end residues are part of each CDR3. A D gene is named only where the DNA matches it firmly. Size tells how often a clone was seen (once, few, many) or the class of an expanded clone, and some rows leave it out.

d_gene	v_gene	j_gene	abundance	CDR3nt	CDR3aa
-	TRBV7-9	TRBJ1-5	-	TGTGCCAGCAGCTTTAACAGGGATCAGCCCCAGCATTTT	CASSFNRDQPQHF
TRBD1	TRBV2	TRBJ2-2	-	TGTGCCAGCAGTGAGCAGGGGGCCGGGGAGCTGTTTTTT	CASSEQGAGELFF
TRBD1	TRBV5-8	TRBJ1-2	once	TGTGCCAGCAGCTGGACAGGGGTGGACTATGGCTACACCTTC	CASSWTGVDYGYTF
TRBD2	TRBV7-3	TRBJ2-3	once	TGTGCCAGCAGCCCCCGACTAGCGGGGGGTGCAATAGATACGCAGTATTTT	CASSPRLAGGAIDTQYF
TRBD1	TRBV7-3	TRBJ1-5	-	TGTGCCAGCAGCATGACCGGGACAGGGGGAAAGAATCAGCCCCAGCATTTT	CASSMTGTGGKNQPQHF
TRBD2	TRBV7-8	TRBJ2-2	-	TGTGCCAGCAGCCCAAACTGGCGGGGGGGCCCGGGGACCGGGGAGCTGTTTTTT	CASSPNWRGGPGTGELFF
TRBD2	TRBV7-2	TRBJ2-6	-	TGTGCCAGCAGCTCCCAGCGGGAGGTAGGACTCTCTGGGGCCAACGTCCTGACTTTC	CASSSQREVGLSGANVLTF
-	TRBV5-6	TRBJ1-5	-	TGTGCCAGCAGCTTGAGCAAAGATCAGCCCCAGCATTTT	CASSLSKDQPQHF
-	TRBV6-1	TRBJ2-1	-	TGTGCCAGCAGGCAGACCACCGGGACTGGGCAGTTCTTC	CASRQTTGTGQFF
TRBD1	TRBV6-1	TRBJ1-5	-	TGTGCCAGCAGTGAAGAGGGACAGCCTTCGAGGCCCCAGCATTTT	CASSEEGQPSRPQHF
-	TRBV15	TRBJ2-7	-	TGTGCCACCAGCAGAGATCGTAGCTACGAGCAGTACTTC	CATSRDRSYEQYF
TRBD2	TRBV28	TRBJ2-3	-	TGTGCCAGCAGTCTAGCGGGAGTGAACACAGATACGCAGTATTTT	CASSLAGVNTDTQYF
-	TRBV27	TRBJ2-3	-	TGTGCCAGCAGTTTTTTGTGGAGAGGGAGCGGTCGCACAGATACGCAGTATTTT	CASSFLWRGSGRTDTQYF
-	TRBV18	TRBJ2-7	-	TGTGCCAGCTCACGTACAGGGACCGAGCAGTACTTC	CASSRTGTEQYF
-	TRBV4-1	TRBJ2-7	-	TGCGCCAGCAGCCAACCCACCGGAGGAGGTGAGCAGTACTTC	CASSQPTGGGEQYF
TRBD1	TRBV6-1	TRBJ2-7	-	TGTGCCAGCAGTGAATGGGACAGCTCCTACGAGCAGTACTTC	CASSEWDSSYEQYF
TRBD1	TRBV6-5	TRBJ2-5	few	TGTGCCAGCAGTCCTCGGACAGGGCAAGAGACCCAGTACTTC	CASSPRTGQETQYF
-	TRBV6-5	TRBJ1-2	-	TGTGCCAGCAGTACCGATCGGTCTCGACTGGGCTACACCTTC	CASSTDRSRLGYTF
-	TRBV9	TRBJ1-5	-	TGTGCCAGCAGCGTTTCCGGACAGCCAAATCAGCCCCAGCATTTT	CASSVSGQPNQPQHF
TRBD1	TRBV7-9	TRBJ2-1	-	TGTGCCAGCAGGTACGGACAGGCAGAAGGTGAGCAGTTCTTC	CASRYGQAEGEQFF
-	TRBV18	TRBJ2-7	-	TGTGCCAGCTCACCGGAGGACAGATCCTACGAGCAGTACTTC	CASSPEDRSYEQYF
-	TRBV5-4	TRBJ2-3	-	TGTGCCAGCAGCTTGAGGGGGAGCACAGATACGCAGTATTTT	CASSLRGSTDTQYF
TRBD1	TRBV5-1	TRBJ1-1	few	TGCGCCAGCAGCCCACTAGGGACAGGGATGAACACTGAAGCTTTCTTT	CASSPLGTGMNTEAFF
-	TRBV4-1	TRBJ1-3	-	TGCGCCAGCGCCGACAGACGCTCTGGAAACACCATATATTTT	CASADRRSGNTIYF
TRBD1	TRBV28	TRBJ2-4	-	TGTGCCAGCAGCAACTCCCGACAGGGGGAAAACATTCAGTACTTC	CASSNSRQGENIQYF
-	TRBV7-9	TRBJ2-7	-	TGTGCCAGCACTCCCCCCGGGGGAGAGCAGTACTTC	CASTPPGGEQYF
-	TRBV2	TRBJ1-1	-	TGTGCCAGCAGTGAGTATTCGGGTCTGAACACTGAAGCTTTCTTT	CASSEYSGLNTEAFF
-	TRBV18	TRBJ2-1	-	TGTGCCAGCTCACTAAAGATCCTCCGAGTTACAGACTCCTACAATGAGCAGTTCTTC	CASSLKILRVTDSYNEQFF
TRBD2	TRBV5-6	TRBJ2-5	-	TGTGCCAGCAGCTCGGGAGGGAGGGAGACCCAGTACTTC	CASSSGGRETQYF
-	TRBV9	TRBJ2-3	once	TGTGCCAGCAGCGCCGCGTGGGGCGGGGGCACAGATACGCAGTATTTT	CASSAAWGGGTDTQYF